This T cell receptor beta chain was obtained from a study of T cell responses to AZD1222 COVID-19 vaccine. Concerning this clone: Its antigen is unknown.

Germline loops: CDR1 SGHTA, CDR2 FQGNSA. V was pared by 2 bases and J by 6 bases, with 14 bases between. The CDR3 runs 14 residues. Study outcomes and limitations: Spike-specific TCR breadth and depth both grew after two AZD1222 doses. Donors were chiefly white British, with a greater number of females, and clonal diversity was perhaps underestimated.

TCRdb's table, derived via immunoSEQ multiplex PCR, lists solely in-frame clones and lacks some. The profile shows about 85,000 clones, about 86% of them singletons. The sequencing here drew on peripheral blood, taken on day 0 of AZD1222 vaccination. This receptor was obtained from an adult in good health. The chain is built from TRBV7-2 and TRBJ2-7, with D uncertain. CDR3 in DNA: TGTGCCAGCAGCTTACAACGGGCTTTGAGCGAGCAGTACTTC. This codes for CASSLQRALSEQYF.